This record looks at one T cell receptor (beta chain) sequence and its context. Its antigen remains unidentified. Nothing much larger sits one base from this clone, and base qualities are not available. Sequences SGDLS (CDR1) and YYNGEE (CDR2) are obtained from the germline V gene. A distance of 12 bases separates the germline ends of V and J, which lose 3 bases and 4 bases respectively. The cysteine opens and the phenylalanine closes a CDR3 of 14 amino acids. Only the CDR3 part of the read is kept: 42 bases, read in frame from the first base. Synthetic TCR analog templates were spiked into each PCR so that absolute template abundance could be estimated from read counts. Using the immunoSEQ assay, TCRbeta CDR3 regions were amplified from genomic DNA with bias-controlled V and J gene primers. Rearranged TCRbeta segments were sequenced at approximately 20X coverage. The original methods were these. Clustering was used to correct sequencing errors, and CDR3s were annotated against IMGT to assign V, D and J genes. Downstream analyses used only productive TCRbeta rearrangements and left out out-of-frame or stop-codon sequences. Clonality was calculated as one minus the Shannon entropy normalized by the log of the number of unique productive sequences. Fisher's exact test with Benjamini-Hochberg correction, using a cutoff of adjusted p below 0.01, was how clones that differed between time points or between blood and tumor were identified. Imported from immuneACCESS, the table was reduced by TCRdb to in-frame sequences with V and J called. These copies leave out some clones; in studies compared against another copy, an unresolved V gene accounts for under half, and the cause of the remainder is not known. That table gives V, J and clone size, and the DNA gave D and trimming. The sample table shows over 45,000 clones, and around 83% are seen once. Less than 3.5% of the sample is taken by the ten largest.

A cohort of 25 to 30 patients with locally advanced or metastatic urothelial carcinoma, treated at Memorial Sloan Kettering on a trial protocol, was included. Peripheral blood mononuclear cells were collected pretreatment and during treatment, at between 1 and 8 total time points per patient. The Qiagen DNeasy Blood extraction kit was used to purify genomic DNA from total PBMCs and tumor samples. PBMCs were collected pretreatment and during treatment, and were isolated and stored as previously described. These data originate in a study of PD-L1 blockade in urothelial cancer (dated by TCRdb to 2016 to 2017). Turning to the overall study: Therapy was started in about 2014 for all patients, and atezolizumab 1,200 mg was administered intravenously every 3 weeks. About 85% of the 29 patients were identified as males with urothelial cancer of bladder origin, and a prior smoking history was reported by 18 of 29 patients. An ECOG performance status of 0 or 1 was recorded for the patients, and 0 to 3 prior chemotherapy regimens had been received by the patients. Blood samples were analyzed at two time points: 3 weeks after treatment start (second dose) and 6 weeks after treatment start. A median of about 150,000 T cells and roughly 80,000 unique TCRs was obtained from blood samples, and a median clonality of around 0.08 was observed. The study, an exploratory multi-omic analysis, examined somatic, immune and clinical correlates of response to PD-L1 blockade with atezolizumab in urothelial cancer. Pretreatment tumor samples, along with matched peripheral blood collected serially before and after atezolizumab treatment, underwent TCR sequencing. Durable clinical benefit was defined as progression-free survival longer than 6 months, and TCR features were also tested against progression-free and overall survival. In the same patients, pretreatment tumors underwent whole exome sequencing and RNA sequencing in addition to TCR sequencing. Nine patients achieved durable clinical benefit and about 22 did not. Pretreatment blood TCR-seq was available for twenty-nine patients, at least one posttreatment blood collection was obtained for roughly 24 patients, and tumor TCR-seq was available for roughly 24 patients. Study-wide findings and limitations: Because the sample size was small (n = 29) and many of the analyses were exploratory, the results are meant to be hypothesis-generating. Improved progression-free and overall survival was found to be associated with pretreatment peripheral blood TCR clonality below the median. Patients with durable benefit showed greater expansion of tumor-associated TCR clones in peripheral blood 3 weeks after starting treatment (n of about 20, p = 0.022).

The V gene is TRBV9 and the J gene is TRBJ2-3; 6 matching bases give a weak D call of TRBD1. The source was PBMCs, collected around atezolizumab (anti-PD-L1) treatment. The sequence came from a man aged 50-59 years with urothelial cancer. The CDR3 protein: CASSAAGASDTQYF. DNA sequence: TGTGCCAGCAGCGCCGCAGGGGCGTCAGATACGCAGTATTTT. Outside the CDR3, residues come from the reference TRBV9 and TRBJ2-3 proteins, so the full variable domain is: DSGVTQTPKHLITATGQRVTLRCSPRSGDLSVYWYQQSLDQGLQFLIQYYNGEERAKGNILERFSAQQFPDLHSELNLSSLELGDSALYFCASSAAGASDTQYFGPGTRLTVL.